The 12 T cell receptor beta chains given below trace back to one sample, sequenced in a study of PD-L1 blockade in urothelial cancer. The method was immunoSEQ multiplex PCR; TCRdb's version includes in-frame clones alone and lacks a portion of them. This table holds approximately 50,000 clones, around four fifths found once. Described time point: pretreatment peripheral blood. This sample comprised PBMCs, obtained around atezolizumab (anti-PD-L1) treatment. These receptor sequences come from a man aged 50 to 59 with urothelial cancer.

V and J are TRBV7-9 and TRBJ1-4, with D possibly TRBD1 on 6 matching bases. V lost 5 bases and J 4 bases, leaving 11 bases between the germline ends. Looked up from germline, CDR1 is SEHNR and CDR2 is FQNEAQ (reference sequence). CDR3 length: 14 amino acids. The CDR3 nucleotides are TGTGCCAGCAGCGCAGGGGCGGGTAATGAAAAACTGTTTTTT. Encoded protein: CASSAGAGNEKLFF. The full variable domain, completed using reference TRBV7-9 and TRBJ1-4, is DTGVSQNPRHKITKRGQNVTFRCDPISEHNRLYWYRQTLGQGPEFLTYFQNEAQLEKSRLLSDRFSAERPKGSFSTLEIQRTEQGDSAMYLCASSAGAGNEKLFFGSGTQLSVL.

This chain connects TRBV6-1 to TRBJ2-1, with D perhaps matching TRBD1 (5 bases). V lost 0 bases and J 10 bases, leaving 7 bases between the germline ends. The germline V gene has CDR1 MNHNS and CDR2 SASEGT. The length of the CDR3 is 12 residues. The DNA for the CDR3 is TGTGCCAGCAGTGAAGCTCGGACAGAGCAGTTCTTC. This gives the protein CASSEARTEQFF.

This chain uses TRBV28 with TRBJ2-1; 8 bases match TRBD1. The CDR3 totals 15 residues. CDR1 and CDR2 from the germline V gene are MDHEN and SYDVKM. The junction had 12 bases not matched to a gene; V was cut back by 7 bases and J by 7 bases. CDR3 nucleotide sequence: TGTGCCAGCACCCCGCGCAGGGGGCAGGGAAATGAGCAGTTCTTC. It encodes CASTPRRGQGNEQFF.

The chain combines TRBV2 with TRBJ2-1; 10 bases are shared with TRBD2. V trimming: 8 bases; J trimming: 3 bases; junction bases outside the gene matches: 7. There are 15 residues in the CDR3. Germline lookup yields CDR1 SNHLY and CDR2 FYNNEI. This CDR3 is CASVTGTSVYNEQFF. As DNA, the CDR3 is TGTGCCAGCGTAACCGGGACTAGCGTCTACAATGAGCAGTTCTTC.

V usage is TRBV28 and J usage is TRBJ1-1, with 9 bases identical to TRBD1. This CDR3 has 15 residues. V lost 6 bases to trimming and J lost 1 base; unmatched junction nucleotides: 6. Germline CDR1 MDHEN, CDR2 SYDVKM. The CDR3 nucleotides are TGTGCCAGCAGAACAGGGGGCGGGGGGAACACTGAAGCTTTCTTT. This translates into CASRTGGGGNTEAFF.

The V gene is TRBV5-4, the J gene TRBJ1-1; 8 bases fit TRBD1. Trimming at V came to 1 base and at J to 0 bases, leaving 2 bases not matched to a gene. There are 15 residues in the CDR3. Per the germline V gene, CDR1 is SGHNT and CDR2 is YYREEE (reference sequence). CDR3 sequence reads: CASSLRQGMNTEAFF. The CDR3 DNA reads as TGTGCCAGCAGCTTGAGACAGGGGATGAACACTGAAGCTTTCTTT.

V is TRBV7-9 and J is TRBJ2-2, with TRBD2 matching 7 bases. The ends lost 5 bases at V and 4 bases at J; junction bases unmatched: 10. Germline V gene lookup returns CDR1 SEHNR and CDR2 FQNEAQ (reference sequence). This CDR3 is 16 amino acids long. The CDR3, as DNA: TGTGCCAGCAGCCTCATAGGGAGGGAACTCACCGGGGAGCTGTTTTTT. This sequence encodes CASSLIGRELTGELFF. The complete variable domain, with remaining parts taken from reference TRBV7-9 and TRBJ2-2, reads DTGVSQNPRHKITKRGQNVTFRCDPISEHNRLYWYRQTLGQGPEFLTYFQNEAQLEKSRLLSDRFSAERPKGSFSTLEIQRTEQGDSAMYLCASSLIGRELTGELFFGEGSRLTVL.

V gene TRBV5-1 combines with J gene TRBJ1-1; D is perhaps TRBD1 (5 bases). Germline V gene data show CDR1 as SGHRS and CDR2 as YFSETQ. The CDR3 length is 17 residues. Trimming took 1 base from V and 1 from J, leaving 17 bases between them. The CDR3 spells CASSLHRSITGNTEAFF. CDR3 in DNA: TGCGCCAGCAGCTTGCATCGTTCGATCACAGGGAACACTGAAGCTTTCTTT.

To note about this clone: The junction and the germline gene differ at one end; a read error may be behind it. This chain joins TRBV7-7 and TRBJ2-5; 8 nucleotides align to TRBD2. Germline CDR1 SSHAT, CDR2 FNYEAQ (reference sequence). The CDR3 spans 13 residues. The DNA of the CDR3 is TGTGCTAGCAGCCCGGGAGGGAGTGAGACCCAGTACTTC. Protein sequence: CASSPGGSETQYF.

As regards this clone: A read error may produce the germline difference seen at one junction end. The chain uses TRBV29-1 and TRBJ2-1, with 8 nucleotides matching TRBD2. The CDR3 contains 13 residues. The germline CDR1 and CDR2 sequences are SQVTM and ANQGSEA. The CDR3 loop is CSAKTGGPGSEVF. In nucleotides, the CDR3 is TGCAGCGCGAAGACGGGGGGGCCGGGGTCAGAGGTCTTC.

The rearrangement links TRBV11-1 to TRBJ1-1; 7 bases are a match to TRBD1. The CDR3 is 16 residues long. Germline V lookup: CDR1 SGHAT, CDR2 FQDESV (reference sequence). Trimming took 5 bases from V and 4 from J; bases not matched to a gene: 13. The DNA of the CDR3 is TGTGCCAGCAGCACCGGGAACAGGGGTCGGGGCACTGAAGCTTTCTTT. It encodes CASSTGNRGRGTEAFF. The full variable domain, with the rest looked up from reference TRBV11-1 and TRBJ1-1, is EAEVAQSPRYKITEKSQAVAFWCDPISGHATLYWYRQILGQGPELLVQFQDESVVDDSQLPKDRFSAERLKGVDSTLKIQPAELGDSAMYLCASSTGNRGRGTEAFFGQGTRLTVV.

The chain combines TRBV5-5 with TRBJ1-5; 7 bases map to TRBD1. The J segment lost 0 bases and the V segment lost 3 bases, leaving 18 bases of the junction unmatched. The CDR3 has 20 residues. The germline V gene has CDR1 SGHKS and CDR2 YYEKEE (reference sequence). As DNA, the CDR3 is TGTGCCAGCAGCTACTCCTTGACAGGGCCGTCGACTTATAGCAATCAGCCCCAGCATTTT. Its protein is CASSYSLTGPSTYSNQPQHF. The full variable domain, its missing parts supplied by reference TRBV5-5 and TRBJ1-5, is DAGVTQSPTHLIKTRGQQVTLRCSPISGHKSVSWYQQVLGQGPQFIFQYYEKEERGRGNFPDRFSARQFPNYSSELNVNALLLGDSALYLCASSYSLTGPSTYSNQPQHFGDGTRLSIL.